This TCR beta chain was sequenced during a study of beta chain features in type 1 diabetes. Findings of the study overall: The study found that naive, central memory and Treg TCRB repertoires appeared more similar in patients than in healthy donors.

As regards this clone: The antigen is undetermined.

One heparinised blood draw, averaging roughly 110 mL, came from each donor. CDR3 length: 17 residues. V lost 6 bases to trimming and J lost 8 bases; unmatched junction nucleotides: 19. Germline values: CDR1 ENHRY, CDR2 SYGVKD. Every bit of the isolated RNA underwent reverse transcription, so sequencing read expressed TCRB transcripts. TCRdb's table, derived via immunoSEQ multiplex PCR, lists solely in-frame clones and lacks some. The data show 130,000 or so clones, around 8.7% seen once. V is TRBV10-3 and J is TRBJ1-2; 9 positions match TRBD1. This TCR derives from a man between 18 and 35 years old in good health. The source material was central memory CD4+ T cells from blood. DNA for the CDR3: TGTGCCATCAGGGCGAACAATGGACAGGGGCAAGGGTTCGGCTACACCTTC. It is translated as CAIRANNGQGQGFGYTF.